A single sample is the source of the 25 T cell receptor beta chains below, sequenced in a study of PD-1 blockade in classical Hodgkin lymphoma. Each patient experienced a relapse that followed autologous stem cell transplantation, and brentuximab vedotin exposure varied. Repertoires were generated with immunoSEQ multiplex PCR, while TCRdb's copy carries only in-frame clones and drops some. The profile covers about 86,000 clones, with 89% appearing a single time and roughly a tenth taken by the ten largest. The specimen comprised peripheral blood mononuclear cells (PBMCs), sampled before the second cycle of nivolumab. The receptor source for this set is a human donor with classical Hodgkin lymphoma.

V usage is TRBV5-1 and J usage is TRBJ2-2; D uncertain. V was clipped by 0 bases and J by 7 bases, with 10 bases between them. Germline V gene sequence: CDR1 SGHRS, CDR2 YFSETQ. CDR3 length: 14 residues. Here the CDR3 DNA reads TGCGCCAGCAGCTTGGGTCCCCCCATCGGGGAGCTGTTTTTT. This gives the protein CASSLGPPIGELFF. The whole variable domain, filled in from reference TRBV5-1 and TRBJ2-2, reads KAGVTQTPRYLIKTRGQQVTLSCSPISGHRSVSWYQQTPGQGLQFLFEYFSETQRNKGNFPGRFSGRQFSNSRSEMNVSTLELGDSALYLCASSLGPPIGELFFGEGSRLTVL.

The chain employs TRBV28 and TRBJ2-3; the D call may be TRBD1 or TRBD2 (6 bases each). Trimming pared 2 bases from V and 6 bases from J, leaving 21 bases between. Germline V gene lookup returns CDR1 MDHEN and CDR2 SYDVKM. The CDR3 is made up of 17 amino acids. The CDR3 spells CASSLPPRGLGRDTQYF. The CDR3 DNA is TGTGCCAGCAGTTTACCTCCCCGGGGGCTAGGGAGGGATACGCAGTATTTT.

The chain links TRBV11-2 to TRBJ1-5; unclear D gene. Germline-derived CDR1 and CDR2 are SGHAT and FQNNGV. V was pared by 5 bases and J by 4 bases, with 18 bases between. The CDR3 covers 16 residues. The CDR3 here is CASSPSGGTANQPQHF. The DNA of the CDR3 is TGTGCCAGCAGCCCCTCGGGAGGCACAGCAAATCAGCCCCAGCATTTT.

The table lists this clone with a few counts. CDR3 protein: CASSLAPGGFTDTQYF. CDR3 in DNA: TGTGCCAGCAGCTTAGCGCCAGGGGGGTTCACAGATACGCAGTATTTT. The gene calls are TRBV7-9 and TRBJ2-3; D might be TRBD1 (7 bases). The germline CDR1 and CDR2 sequences are SEHNR and FQNEAQ (reference sequence). This CDR3 is 16 amino acids long. The V end lost 0 bases, the J end lost 2 bases, and 12 bases lay between the germline ends.

This chain uses TRBV5-4 with TRBJ1-2; 9 bases fit TRBD1. Germline values: CDR1 SGHNT, CDR2 YYREEE (reference sequence). V dropped 0 bases and J dropped 8; count of bases not matched to a gene: 5. The CDR3 runs to 14 residues. CDR3 amino acids: CASSLGDRAGGYTF. The CDR3, as DNA: TGTGCCAGCAGCTTGGGGGACAGGGCTGGCGGCTACACCTTC.

This chain connects TRBV11-2 to TRBJ2-2; a weak D match, TRBD2 (6 bases). CDR3 length equals 14 residues. Trimming removed 5 bases at V and 8 bases at J, with 15 bases between. Germline V gene data show CDR1 as SGHAT and CDR2 as FQNNGV. As DNA, the CDR3 is TGTGCCAGCAGCCCCGGGAGTGCGGGAGGGGAGCTGTTTTTT. This translates into CASSPGSAGGELFF.

This clone was recorded once. The rearrangement links TRBV6-5 to TRBJ2-1; perhaps TRBD1 as D (6 bases). The CDR3 spans 15 residues. Trimming left V 5 bases short and J 8 bases short, with 19 bases between. Germline loops: CDR1 MNHEY, CDR2 SVGAGI. CDR3 sequence (DNA): TGTGCCAGCAGTAGTTCAGGGGCAGGGGAGCATGAGCAGTTCTTC. Translation: CASSSSGAGEHEQFF.

V and J are TRBV5-8 and TRBJ1-4; TRBD1 is a possible D gene (6 bases). Germline assignment: CDR1 SGHTS and CDR2 YDEGEE. The CDR3 is made up of 15 amino acids. V shed 4 bases and J shed 10 bases, with 20 bases lying between them. In nucleotides, the CDR3 is TGTGCCAGCAGCGACGAGGGGGTCGCTCACGGAAAACTGTTTTTT. Translating it yields CASSDEGVAHGKLFF.

The rearrangement links TRBV4-1 to TRBJ1-2, with TRBD1 matching over 8 bases. Germline V gives CDR1 MGHRA, CDR2 YSYEKL. The CDR3 length is 16 residues. Unmatched junction bases numbered 10, after V lost 6 bases and J lost 1 base. The CDR3 DNA reads as TGCGCCAGCAGGGTTATGACAGGGGAGGTTAACTATGGCTACACCTTC. Protein sequence: CASRVMTGEVNYGYTF.

Judged by abundance, this clone is medium-sized. The V gene is TRBV5-1, the J gene TRBJ2-3; 8 nucleotides agree with TRBD2. Germline loops: CDR1 SGHRS, CDR2 YFSETQ. This CDR3 has 15 amino acids. V was pared by 1 base and J by 5 bases, with 6 bases of the junction left unmatched. The CDR3 DNA is TGCGCCAGCAGCTTGTACGGGGGGGCCGGAGATACGCAGTATTTT. Its protein product is CASSLYGGAGDTQYF.

The chain uses TRBV13 and TRBJ1-6; a possible D gene is TRBD1 (6 bases). CDR3 length equals 14 residues. V gave up 5 bases and J gave up 7 bases, with 12 bases separating them. CDR1 and CDR2 (germline): PRHDT, FYEKMQ (reference sequence). Written as DNA, the CDR3 is TGTGCCAGCAGCCCCGGGACACTCAATTCACCCCTCCACTTT. Translated: CASSPGTLNSPLHF.

V usage is TRBV7-6 and J usage is TRBJ2-7; 9 bases match TRBD1. V was clipped by 5 bases and J by 6 bases; unmatched bases: 11. The CDR3 runs 15 residues. Germline V lookup: CDR1 SGHVS, CDR2 FNYEAQ. The CDR3 bases are TGTGCCAGCAGCGCCGGACAGGGGTTTGCACGCGAGCAGTACTTC. Protein product: CASSAGQGFAREQYF.

This chain joins TRBV5-1 and TRBJ2-7; D is perhaps TRBD1 (7 bases). Germline V gene data show CDR1 as SGHRS and CDR2 as YFSETQ. The CDR3 sequence is 13 residues long. With 4 bases removed from V and 5 bases from J, the gap between germline ends came to 13 bases. The CDR3 coding sequence is TGCGCCAGCAGCCAGGAGGGGGCGAACGAGCAGTACTTC. Protein: CASSQEGANEQYF.

CDR3 amino acids: CSVEGIPGEQYF. In nucleotides, the CDR3 is TGCAGCGTTGAAGGGATTCCGGGCGAGCAGTACTTC. This chain connects TRBV29-1 to TRBJ2-7; D is uncertain. Germline CDR1 reads SQVTM; CDR2 reads ANQGSEA. The CDR3 runs to 12 residues. With 1 base removed from V and 6 bases from J, the gap between germline ends came to 10 bases.

The table lists this clone with a few counts. The chain uses TRBV4-1 and TRBJ2-1; 12 bases map to TRBD2. This CDR3 is built from 19 residues. CDR1 MGHRA and CDR2 YSYEKL come from the germline V gene. Germline trimming cut 2 bases from V and 2 bases from J; bases unmatched to any gene: 10. CDR3 DNA sequence: TGCGCCAGCAGCCAATGGACACGACTAGCGGGAGACCCCTACAATGAGCAGTTCTTC. This gives the protein CASSQWTRLAGDPYNEQFF.

This clone was picked up a small number of times. The chain combines TRBV4-1 with TRBJ2-2; D is possibly TRBD1 or TRBD2 (5 bases each). Germline CDR1 MGHRA, CDR2 YSYEKL. The CDR3 is made up of 15 amino acids. V gave up 5 bases and J gave up 5 bases, with 15 bases separating them. The CDR3 nucleotides are TGCGCCAGCAGCACCGGGACCCCTGGGACCGGGGAGCTGTTTTTT. It translates to CASSTGTPGTGELFF.

This clone was found a few times. This chain joins TRBV6-1 and TRBJ1-5, with D perhaps TRBD1 (5 bases). The CDR3 totals 15 residues. CDR1 and CDR2 (germline): MNHNS, SASEGT. Trimming left V 10 bases short and J 1 base short, with 17 bases between. CDR3 coding DNA: TGTGCCACGCATATTAACGGGGGAAGCAATCAGCCCCAGCATTTT. Amino acid sequence: CATHINGGSNQPQHF.

The chain is built from TRBV4-1 and TRBJ1-1, with D possibly being TRBD1 (6 bases). V lost 2 bases and J 3 bases, leaving 13 bases between the germline ends. The germline CDR1 and CDR2 sequences are MGHRA and YSYEKL. There are 15 residues in the CDR3. The CDR3 sequence is CASSQPTGRDTEAFF. CDR3 nucleotides: TGCGCCAGCAGCCAACCCACAGGGAGGGACACTGAAGCTTTCTTT.

The J gene is TRBJ2-6, the V gene TRBV27; the D gene is possibly TRBD1 (6 bases). The CDR3 is made up of 13 amino acids. Per germline, CDR1 MNHEY and CDR2 SMNVEV (reference sequence). V gave up 4 bases and J gave up 6 bases, with 7 bases separating them. The CDR3 nucleotides read TGTGCCAGCAGTTCAGGGGCGGCCAACGTCCTGACTTTC. It translates to CASSSGAANVLTF.

CDR3 bases: TGCGCCAGCAGCCAAAGCCCTGGGACGCAAAGCACAGATACGCAGTATTTT. Its translation: CASSQSPGTQSTDTQYF. The genes are TRBV4-1 and TRBJ2-3; either TRBD1 or TRBD2 may supply D (5 bases each). The CDR3 totals 17 residues. The germline V and J ends were trimmed by 2 bases and 0 bases, with 15 bases remaining between them. CDR1 is MGHRA and CDR2 is YSYEKL in the germline V gene.

The rearrangement joins TRBV14 to TRBJ2-3; no firm D call. This CDR3 has 16 residues. The ends were cut back, 2 bases at V and 2 bases at J, with 14 bases in the middle. Germline-derived CDR1 and CDR2 are SGHDN and FVKESK. CDR3 protein: CASSQRLIFLTDTQYF. The DNA for the CDR3 is TGTGCCAGCAGCCAAAGGTTGATATTTCTCACAGATACGCAGTATTTT. Supplemented by reference TRBV14 and TRBJ2-3, the full variable domain reads EAGVTQFPSHSVIEKGQTVTLRCDPISGHDNLYWYRRVMGKEIKFLLHFVKESKQDESGMPNNRFLAERTGGTYSTLKVQPAELEDSGVYFCASSQRLIFLTDTQYFGPGTRLTVL.

The V call is TRBV18, the J call TRBJ2-7; TRBD2 might be the D (6 bases). The ends were cut back, 2 bases at V and 4 bases at J, with 21 bases in the middle. The CDR3 is 17 amino acids. CDR1 and CDR2 from the germline V gene are KGHSH and LQKENI. In DNA, the CDR3 is TGTGCCAGCTCACCAAGTATTACTTCCGGGAGCCCTTACGAGCAGTACTTC. This codes for CASSPSITSGSPYEQYF.

The rearrangement uses TRBV5-1 and TRBJ2-1; D uncertain. CDR3 length: 13 residues. V shed 2 bases and J shed 5 bases, with 8 bases lying between them. CDR1 and CDR2 from the germline V gene are SGHRS and YFSETQ. The CDR3 loop is CASSFSTDNEQFF. The CDR3, as DNA: TGCGCCAGCAGCTTTTCTACGGACAATGAGCAGTTCTTC.

This sequence joins TRBV28 and TRBJ2-7; D might be TRBD2 (7 bases). V shed 1 base and J shed 0 bases, with 10 bases lying between them. CDR1 is MDHEN and CDR2 is SYDVKM in the germline V gene. This CDR3 comprises 15 residues. CDR3 in DNA: TGTGCCAGCAGTTTATACGGGGGGCTCTCCTACGAGCAGTACTTC. This encodes CASSLYGGLSYEQYF.

The chain is built from TRBV29-1 and TRBJ1-4; TRBD1 agrees at 8 bases. The V gene end was trimmed by 7 bases and the J gene end by 3 bases; junction bases not matched to a gene: 1. CDR1 and CDR2 (germline): SQVTM, ANQGSEA. The CDR3 spans 12 residues. CDR3 nucleotide sequence: TGCAGCGGGGGACAGGCTAATGAAAAACTGTTTTTT. Translation gives CSGGQANEKLFF.